Sequencing of this TCR beta chain was carried out in a study of cytomegalovirus exposure and HLA in healthy donors. Germline trimming cut 8 bases from V and 6 bases from J; bases unmatched to any gene: 2. CDR1 MDHEN and CDR2 SYDVKM come from the germline V gene. There are 11 residues in the CDR3. PCR was performed using 60 Vbeta and 13 Jbeta primers. The method was immunoSEQ multiplex PCR; TCRdb's version includes in-frame clones alone and lacks a portion of them. The table lists about 110,000 clones, 78% of them singletons. Input material: PBMCs. This rearrangement joins TRBV28 to TRBJ2-7, with 9 nucleotides matching TRBD1. This TCR came from a male donor in good health and CMV-seronegative. The CDR3: CASYRGLEQYF. The DNA for the CDR3 is TGTGCCAGCTACAGGGGGCTCGAGCAGTACTTC. Complete variable domain (other parts from reference TRBV28 and TRBJ2-7): DVKVTQSSRYLVKRTGEKVFLECVQDMDHENMFWYRQDPGLGLRLIYFSYDVKMKEKGDIPEGYSVSREKKERFSLILESASTNQTSMYLCASYRGLEQYFGPGTRLTVT.